The clone carrying this T cell receptor (beta chain) was recorded at least ten times. Preparation of the TCRbeta library used unique molecular identifiers. TCRdb re-analysed the PCR reads in MiXCR, keeping a single row per CDR3 protein. The sample holds some 200,000 distinct CDR3 sequences, roughly 6.8% seen once. Germline CDR1 and CDR2: DFQATT and SNEGSKA (reference sequence). Deletions cut 4 bases from V and 3 bases from J, with 13 bases between. This CDR3 is built from 13 residues. The sample is drawn from a study of T-cell reconstitution after alpha-beta-depleted transplantation in children. This material consisted of PBMCs from the stem cell graft donor, taken from the stem cell graft. The V call is TRBV20-1, the J call TRBJ2-7, with D possibly TRBD2 on 6 matching bases. The clonotype was recovered from a human donor who donated a stem cell graft to a child with Wiskott-Aldrich syndrome. CDR3 residues: CSAKGLTNYEQYF. CDR3 coding DNA: TGCAGTGCTAAGGGACTGACGAACTACGAGCAGTACTTC.